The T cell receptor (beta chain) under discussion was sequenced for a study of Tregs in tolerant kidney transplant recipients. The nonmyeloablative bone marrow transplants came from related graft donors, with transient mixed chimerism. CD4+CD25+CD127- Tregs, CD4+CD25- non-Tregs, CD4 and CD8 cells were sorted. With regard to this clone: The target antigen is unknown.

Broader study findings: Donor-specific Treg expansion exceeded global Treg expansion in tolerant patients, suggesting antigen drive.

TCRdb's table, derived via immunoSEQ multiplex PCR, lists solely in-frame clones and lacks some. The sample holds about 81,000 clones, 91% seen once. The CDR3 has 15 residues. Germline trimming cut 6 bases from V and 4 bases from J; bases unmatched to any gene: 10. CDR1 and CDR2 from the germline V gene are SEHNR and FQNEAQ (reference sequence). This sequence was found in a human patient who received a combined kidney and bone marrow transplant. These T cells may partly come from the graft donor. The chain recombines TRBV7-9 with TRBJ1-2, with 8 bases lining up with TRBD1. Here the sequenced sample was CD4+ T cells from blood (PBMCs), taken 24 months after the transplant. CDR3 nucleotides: TGTGCCAGCAGTTTTACAGGGGGGAGATCCTATGGCTACACCTTC. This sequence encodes CASSFTGGRSYGYTF.